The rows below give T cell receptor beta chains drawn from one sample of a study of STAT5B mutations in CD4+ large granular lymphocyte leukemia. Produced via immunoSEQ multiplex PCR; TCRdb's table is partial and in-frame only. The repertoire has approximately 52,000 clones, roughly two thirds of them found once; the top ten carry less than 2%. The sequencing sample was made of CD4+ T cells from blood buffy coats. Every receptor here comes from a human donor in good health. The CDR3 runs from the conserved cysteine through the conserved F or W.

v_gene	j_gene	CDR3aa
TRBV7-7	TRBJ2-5	CASSPGQGGQETQYF
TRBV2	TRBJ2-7	CASRAGTGYEQYF
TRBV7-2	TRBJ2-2	CASSRGTSGLTGELFF
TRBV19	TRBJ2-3	CASRVTGGTDTQYF
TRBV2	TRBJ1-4	CASRGTAEKLFF
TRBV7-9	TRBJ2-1	CASSLEAGEQFF
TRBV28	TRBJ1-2	CASSLSPALQGAVYGYTF
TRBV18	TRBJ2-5	CASCAGVQETQYF
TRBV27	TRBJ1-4	CASSSQASGEKLFF
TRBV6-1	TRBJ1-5	CASTGQLSNQPQHF
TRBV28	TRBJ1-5	CASSLRTMNEPQHF
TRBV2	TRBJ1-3	CASIQGDYGNTIYF
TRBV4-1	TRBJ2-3	CASSQDRGGGTDTQYF
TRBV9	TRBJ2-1	CASSVAISIPGQGNNEQFF
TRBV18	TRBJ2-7	CASSPGFNYEQYF
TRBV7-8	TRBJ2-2	CASSPMGVAAGELFF
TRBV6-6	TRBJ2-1	CASSYPLGTGRAEQFF
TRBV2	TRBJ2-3	CASSEVSVTSTDTQYF
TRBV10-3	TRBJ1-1	CAISAQGDTEAFF
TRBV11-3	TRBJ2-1	CASSFGTSGSHEQFF
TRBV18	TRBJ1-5	CASSPGNQPQHF
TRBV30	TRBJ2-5	CAWTGGETQYF
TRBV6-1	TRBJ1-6	CASTGQTQTPLHF
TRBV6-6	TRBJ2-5	CASSGTGSGETQYF
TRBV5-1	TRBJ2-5	CASSLSQAQETQYF
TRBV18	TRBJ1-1	CASSETMNTEAFF
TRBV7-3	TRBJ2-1	CASSPTGNEQFF
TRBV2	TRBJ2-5	CASSKGGRGGAETQYF